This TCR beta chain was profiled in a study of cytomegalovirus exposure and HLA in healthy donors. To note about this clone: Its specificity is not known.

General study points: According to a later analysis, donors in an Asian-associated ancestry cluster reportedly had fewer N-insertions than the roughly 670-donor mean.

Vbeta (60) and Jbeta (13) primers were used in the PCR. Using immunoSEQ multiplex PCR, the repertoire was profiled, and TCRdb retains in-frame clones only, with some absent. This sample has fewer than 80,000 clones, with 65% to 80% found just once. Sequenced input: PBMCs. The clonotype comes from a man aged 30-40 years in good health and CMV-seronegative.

The DNA for the CDR3 is TGTGCCAGCAGAGTTCCGGGACAAGGGATCTACACCTTC. This gives the protein CASRVPGQGIYTF. The V call is TRBV6-5, the J call TRBJ1-2; TRBD1 might be the D (6 bases). CDR1 and CDR2 from the germline V gene are MNHEY and SVGAGI. The CDR3 extends over 13 amino acids. The germline V and J ends were trimmed by 6 bases and 10 bases, with 18 bases remaining between them.